The rows below give T cell receptor beta chains drawn from one sample of a study of blood T cells in healthy people across ages. TCRdb re-called the 5' RACE reads with MiXCR, one entry per CDR3 protein. The profile shows approximately 800,000 distinct CDR3 sequences, more than 25% of them singletons. Separately, the same data were catalogued under a study of T cells of mothers and their children.

The sequenced sample was blood. The receptors here all came from a boy under 18 in good health. The CDR3 runs from the conserved cysteine through the conserved F or W. Each record gives: CDR3 protein, CDR3 DNA, V gene, D gene, clone size, J gene. A D gene is named only where the DNA matches it firmly. Only part of the rows carry a size: once, few, many, or a class if the clone is expanded.

CDR3aa: CASSPWTQLTGELFF
CDR3nt: TGTGCCAGCTCACCTTGGACACAGCTCACCGGGGAACTGTTTTTT
v_gene: TRBV7-9
d_gene: NA
abundance: NA
j_gene: TRBJ2-2

CDR3aa: CASSAPYRSRTSGLDNEQFF
CDR3nt: TGTGCCAGCAGTGCCCCTTATAGGAGCCGGACCTCGGGCCTGGATAATGAGCAGTTCTTC
v_gene: TRBV12-3/TRBV12-4
d_gene: NA
abundance: NA
j_gene: TRBJ2-1

CDR3aa: CASSYSSGRGRGGNTIYF
CDR3nt: TGTGCCAGCAGTTACTCGAGCGGCCGAGGGAGGGGTGGAAACACCATATATTTT
v_gene: TRBV6-5
d_gene: NA
abundance: few
j_gene: TRBJ1-3

CDR3aa: CARTPGAYNEQFF
CDR3nt: TGTGCCAGGACCCCCGGAGCCTACAATGAGCAGTTCTTC
v_gene: TRBV2
d_gene: NA
abundance: few
j_gene: TRBJ2-1

CDR3aa: CATGALTYEQYF
CDR3nt: TGCGCGACAGGGGCTCTCACCTACGAGCAGTACTTC
v_gene: TRBV28
d_gene: TRBD1
abundance: few
j_gene: TRBJ2-7

CDR3aa: CASSQTGTSGGARETQYF
CDR3nt: TGTGCCAGCAGCCAGACCGGGACTAGCGGGGGGGCGAGGGAGACCCAGTACTTC
v_gene: TRBV3-1
d_gene: TRBD2
abundance: NA
j_gene: TRBJ2-5

CDR3aa: CASSVTASGANVLTF
CDR3nt: TGTGCCAGCAGTGTAACAGCCTCTGGGGCCAACGTCCTGACTTTC
v_gene: TRBV12-3/TRBV12-4
d_gene: NA
abundance: NA
j_gene: TRBJ2-6

CDR3aa: CSVESGNNYGYTF
CDR3nt: TGCAGCGTTGAATCTGGGAATAACTATGGCTACACCTTC
v_gene: TRBV29-1
d_gene: NA
abundance: NA
j_gene: TRBJ1-2

CDR3aa: CASEDRGTNYEQYF
CDR3nt: TGTGCCAGCGAGGACAGGGGGACCAACTACGAGCAGTACTTC
v_gene: TRBV28
d_gene: TRBD1
abundance: NA
j_gene: TRBJ2-7

CDR3aa: CASSYRTGQFTEAFF
CDR3nt: TGTGCCAGCAGTTACCGGACAGGGCAGTTCACTGAAGCTTTCTTT
v_gene: TRBV6-5
d_gene: TRBD1
abundance: NA
j_gene: TRBJ1-1

CDR3aa: CATDQGGRDSPLHF
CDR3nt: TGTGCCACCGACCAGGGCGGGAGGGACTCACCCCTCCACTTT
v_gene: TRBV2
d_gene: NA
abundance: few
j_gene: TRBJ1-6

CDR3aa: CAISEGQGAYEQYF
CDR3nt: TGTGCCATCAGTGAGGGACAGGGGGCCTACGAGCAGTACTTC
v_gene: TRBV10-3
d_gene: TRBD1
abundance: NA
j_gene: TRBJ2-7

CDR3aa: CASGPLAGGYEQYF
CDR3nt: TGTGCTAGTGGTCCACTAGCGGGGGGCTACGAGCAGTACTTC
v_gene: TRBV12-5
d_gene: TRBD2
abundance: NA
j_gene: TRBJ2-7

CDR3aa: CSARTGDSPHYEQYF
CDR3nt: TGCAGCGCCCGTACAGGGGACTCCCCCCACTACGAGCAGTACTTC
v_gene: TRBV29-1
d_gene: NA
abundance: NA
j_gene: TRBJ2-7

CDR3aa: CASGEVSETQYF
CDR3nt: TGTGCCAGCGGTGAGGTTTCGGAGACCCAGTACTTC
v_gene: TRBV6-2/TRBV6-3
d_gene: NA
abundance: few
j_gene: TRBJ2-5

CDR3aa: CASSPFDSAGGNTIYF
CDR3nt: TGCGCCAGCAGCCCCTTTGACAGCGCCGGAGGAAACACCATATATTTT
v_gene: TRBV5-1
d_gene: NA
abundance: NA
j_gene: TRBJ1-3

CDR3aa: CSVKRGPGETQYF
CDR3nt: TGCAGTGTCAAGCGGGGGCCGGGAGAGACCCAGTACTTC
v_gene: TRBV20-1
d_gene: TRBD2
abundance: NA
j_gene: TRBJ2-5

CDR3aa: CASSQSEGSYEQYF
CDR3nt: TGCGCCAGCAGCCAATCGGAGGGGAGCTACGAGCAGTACTTC
v_gene: TRBV4-1
d_gene: NA
abundance: NA
j_gene: TRBJ2-7

CDR3aa: CASSPIAGGSTDTQYF
CDR3nt: TGTGCCAGCAGTCCGATAGCGGGGGGAAGCACAGATACGCAGTATTTT
v_gene: TRBV2
d_gene: TRBD2
abundance: NA
j_gene: TRBJ2-3

CDR3aa: CAWSLAGASSTDTQYF
CDR3nt: TGTGCCTGGAGCCTAGCGGGGGCCTCTAGCACAGATACGCAGTATTTT
v_gene: TRBV30
d_gene: TRBD2
abundance: few
j_gene: TRBJ2-3

CDR3aa: CAALGPVSGANVLTF
CDR3nt: TGTGCCGCGTTGGGCCCCGTCTCTGGGGCCAACGTCCTGACTTTC
v_gene: TRBV19
d_gene: NA
abundance: NA
j_gene: TRBJ2-6

CDR3aa: CSVEQGSAYEQYF
CDR3nt: TGCAGCGTTGAACAGGGGTCCGCCTACGAGCAGTACTTC
v_gene: TRBV29-1
d_gene: NA
abundance: few
j_gene: TRBJ2-7

CDR3aa: CATSDSQGDKYNEQFF
CDR3nt: TGTGCCACCAGTGATTCCCAGGGGGATAAGTACAATGAGCAGTTCTTC
v_gene: TRBV24-1
d_gene: TRBD1
abundance: NA
j_gene: TRBJ2-1

CDR3aa: CAIRLGQGIQTQYF
CDR3nt: TGTGCCATCAGGCTAGGGCAGGGGATACAGACCCAGTACTTC
v_gene: TRBV10-3
d_gene: NA
abundance: few
j_gene: TRBJ2-5

CDR3aa: CASSVKWRGQSSYNEQFF
CDR3nt: TGTGCCAGCAGCGTAAAATGGCGAGGTCAAAGCTCCTACAATGAGCAGTTCTTC
v_gene: TRBV9
d_gene: NA
abundance: NA
j_gene: TRBJ2-1

CDR3aa: CASRRDRSGELFF
CDR3nt: TGTGCCAGCAGACGGGACAGGTCCGGGGAGCTGTTTTTT
v_gene: TRBV7-6
d_gene: TRBD1
abundance: few
j_gene: TRBJ2-2

CDR3aa: CSVDQGDQETQYF
CDR3nt: TGCAGCGTTGACCAGGGGGATCAAGAGACCCAGTACTTC
v_gene: TRBV29-1
d_gene: TRBD1
abundance: NA
j_gene: TRBJ2-5

CDR3aa: CASSPPGQSYGYTF
CDR3nt: TGTGCCAGCTCACCACCGGGACAGAGCTATGGCTACACCTTC
v_gene: TRBV18
d_gene: TRBD1
abundance: few
j_gene: TRBJ1-2

CDR3aa: CASSSSLSGKENTGELFF
CDR3nt: TGTGCCAGCAGCTCTTCATTAAGCGGAAAAGAGAACACCGGGGAGCTGTTTTTT
v_gene: TRBV6-1
d_gene: NA
abundance: NA
j_gene: TRBJ2-2

CDR3aa: CASSLVKGVDEQYF
CDR3nt: TGTGCCAGCAGCTTAGTAAAAGGTGTCGACGAGCAGTACTTC
v_gene: TRBV7-9
d_gene: NA
abundance: NA
j_gene: TRBJ2-7

CDR3aa: CASSYGSVGEKLFF
CDR3nt: TGTGCCAGCAGCTACGGGTCAGTTGGTGAAAAACTGTTTTTT
v_gene: TRBV7-9
d_gene: NA
abundance: once
j_gene: TRBJ1-4

CDR3aa: CASSNLDTQYF
CDR3nt: TGTGCCAGCAGTAATCTGGATACGCAGTATTTT
v_gene: TRBV25-1
d_gene: NA
abundance: NA
j_gene: TRBJ2-3

CDR3aa: CATTRGPTEAFF
CDR3nt: TGTGCCACGACGAGGGGACCTACTGAAGCTTTCTTT
v_gene: TRBV19
d_gene: NA
abundance: few
j_gene: TRBJ1-1

CDR3aa: CASSPFESGAEGEQYF
CDR3nt: TGTGCCAGCAGCCCATTCGAGAGCGGAGCGGAAGGTGAGCAGTACTTC
v_gene: TRBV3-1
d_gene: NA
abundance: NA
j_gene: TRBJ2-5

CDR3aa: CASSLGLAIETQCF
CDR3nt: TGCGCCAGCAGCTTGGGACTAGCGATAGAGACCCAGTGCTTC
v_gene: TRBV5-1
d_gene: TRBD2
abundance: NA
j_gene: TRBJ2-5

CDR3aa: CASSLGTGGWNTQYF
CDR3nt: TGTGCCAGCAGCTTGGGGACAGGGGGCTGGAATACGCAGTATTTT
v_gene: TRBV5-5
d_gene: TRBD1
abundance: NA
j_gene: TRBJ2-3

CDR3aa: CASSQVGEQPQHF
CDR3nt: TGTGCCAGCAGCCAAGTGGGGGAACAGCCCCAGCATTTT
v_gene: TRBV3-1
d_gene: NA
abundance: NA
j_gene: TRBJ1-5

CDR3aa: CASSQRQGWTDTQYF
CDR3nt: TGCGCCAGCAGCCAGAGACAGGGGTGGACAGATACGCAGTATTTT
v_gene: TRBV5-1
d_gene: TRBD1
abundance: NA
j_gene: TRBJ2-3

CDR3aa: CASSLRTSDPSTDTQYF
CDR3nt: TGTGCCAGCAGCTTACGGACTAGCGATCCTAGCACAGATACGCAGTATTTT
v_gene: TRBV11-3
d_gene: TRBD2
abundance: NA
j_gene: TRBJ2-3

CDR3aa: CATSAGVGFNEQFF
CDR3nt: TGTGCCACCAGTGCAGGGGTCGGATTCAATGAGCAGTTCTTC
v_gene: TRBV24-1
d_gene: NA
abundance: NA
j_gene: TRBJ2-1

CDR3aa: CSARTQGRNTEAFF
CDR3nt: TGCAGTGCTAGGACACAGGGGCGGAACACTGAAGCTTTCTTT
v_gene: TRBV20-1
d_gene: TRBD1
abundance: NA
j_gene: TRBJ1-1

CDR3aa: CASSLLPGGVGSDTQYF
CDR3nt: TGTGCCAGCAGCTTACTACCGGGCGGGGTTGGATCAGATACGCAGTATTTT
v_gene: TRBV11-2
d_gene: NA
abundance: few
j_gene: TRBJ2-3

CDR3aa: CASSSGNEQFF
CDR3nt: TGTGCCAGCAGTTCAGGCAATGAGCAGTTCTTC
v_gene: TRBV12-3/TRBV12-4
d_gene: NA
abundance: many
j_gene: TRBJ2-1

CDR3aa: CASSLEISSYSNPKESLHF
CDR3nt: TGTGCCAGCAGCTTGGAGATAAGCTCCTATAGCAACCCAAAGGAGTCCCTCCACTTT
v_gene: TRBV7-8
d_gene: NA
abundance: NA
j_gene: TRBJ1-6

CDR3aa: CSVDPSWGNEQFF
CDR3nt: TGCAGCGTTGACCCTAGCTGGGGCAATGAGCAGTTCTTC
v_gene: TRBV29-1
d_gene: NA
abundance: NA
j_gene: TRBJ2-1

CDR3aa: CSVEGQSGANVLTF
CDR3nt: TGCAGCGTTGAAGGGCAGTCTGGGGCCAACGTCCTGACTTTC
v_gene: TRBV29-1
d_gene: NA
abundance: NA
j_gene: TRBJ2-6

CDR3aa: CAIRDREDSGELFF
CDR3nt: TGTGCCATCAGGGACAGGGAGGATTCCGGGGAGCTGTTTTTT
v_gene: TRBV10-3
d_gene: TRBD1
abundance: once
j_gene: TRBJ2-2

CDR3aa: CASSQGLYGYTF
CDR3nt: TGTGCCAGCAGCCAGGGCCTCTATGGCTACACCTTC
v_gene: TRBV4-2
d_gene: NA
abundance: many
j_gene: TRBJ1-2

CDR3aa: CAILGGDGYTF
CDR3nt: TGTGCCATCCTCGGGGGCGATGGCTACACCTTC
v_gene: TRBV10-3
d_gene: NA
abundance: NA
j_gene: TRBJ1-2

CDR3aa: CASSLAPLEKLFF
CDR3nt: TGTGCCAGCAGCTTAGCGCCCCTCGAAAAACTGTTTTTT
v_gene: TRBV7-8
d_gene: NA
abundance: NA
j_gene: TRBJ1-4

CDR3aa: CASSLGSSFPLSGELFF
CDR3nt: TGCGCCAGCAGCTTGGGGTCCTCTTTCCCACTGTCCGGGGAGCTGTTTTTT
v_gene: TRBV5-1
d_gene: NA
abundance: NA
j_gene: TRBJ2-2

CDR3aa: CASSPKMVRGNSPLHF
CDR3nt: TGCGCCAGCAGCCCCAAGATGGTCAGGGGCAATTCACCCCTCCACTTT
v_gene: TRBV4-1
d_gene: NA
abundance: NA
j_gene: TRBJ1-6

CDR3aa: CASSQAGTLNEQFF
CDR3nt: TGTGCCAGCAGCCAAGCAGGGACACTTAATGAGCAGTTCTTC
v_gene: TRBV3-1
d_gene: NA
abundance: NA
j_gene: TRBJ2-1